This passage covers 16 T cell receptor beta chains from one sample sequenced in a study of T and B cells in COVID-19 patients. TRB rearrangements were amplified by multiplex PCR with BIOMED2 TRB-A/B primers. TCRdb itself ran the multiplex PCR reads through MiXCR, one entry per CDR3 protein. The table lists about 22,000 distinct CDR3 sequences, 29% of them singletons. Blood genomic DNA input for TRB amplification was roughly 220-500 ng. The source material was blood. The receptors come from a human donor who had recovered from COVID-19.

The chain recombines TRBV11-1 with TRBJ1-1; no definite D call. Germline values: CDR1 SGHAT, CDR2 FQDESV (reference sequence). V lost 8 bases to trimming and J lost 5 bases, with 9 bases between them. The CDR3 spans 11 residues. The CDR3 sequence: CASLSGTEAFF. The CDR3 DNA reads TGTGCCAGCTTGTCAGGAACTGAAGCTTTCTTT. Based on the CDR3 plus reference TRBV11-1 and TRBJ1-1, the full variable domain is EAEVAQSPRYKITEKSQAVAFWCDPISGHATLYWYRQILGQGPELLVQFQDESVVDDSQLPKDRFSAERLKGVDSTLKIQPAELGDSAMYLCASLSGTEAFFGQGTRLTVV.

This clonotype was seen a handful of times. CDR3 amino acids: CASTPRDSGGGYTQYF. For the CDR3, the DNA is TGTGCCAGCACCCCTAGAGATAGCGGGGGAGGATATACGCAGTATTTT. The rearrangement links TRBV27 to TRBJ2-3; 9 bases match TRBD2. The CDR3 runs to 16 residues. CDR1 is MNHEY, CDR2 SMNVEV, per germline (reference sequence). J was trimmed by 7 bases and V by 7 bases; bases with no gene match: 15.

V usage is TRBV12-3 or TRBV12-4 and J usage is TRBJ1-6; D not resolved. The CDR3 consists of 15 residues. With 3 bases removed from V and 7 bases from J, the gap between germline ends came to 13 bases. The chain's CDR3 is CASSFCRFPNSPLHF. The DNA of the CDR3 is TGTGCCAGCAGTTTTTGTCGGTTCCCGAATTCACCCCTCCACTTT.

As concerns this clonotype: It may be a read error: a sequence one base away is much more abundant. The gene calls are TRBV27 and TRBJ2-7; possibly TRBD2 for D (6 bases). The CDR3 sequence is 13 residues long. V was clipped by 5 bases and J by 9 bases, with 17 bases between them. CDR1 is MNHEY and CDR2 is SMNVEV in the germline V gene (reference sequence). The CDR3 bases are TGTGCCAGCAGTGTACCGAGACTAGAGAGGCAGTACTTC. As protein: CASSVPRLERQYF.

The DNA for the CDR3 is TGTGCCAGCGTTGCGGGGGGCGTTCGGAAAACTGAAGCTTTCTTT. Its translation: CASVAGGVRKTEAFF. The chain uses TRBV6-1 and TRBJ1-1; possibly TRBD1 for D (6 bases). The ends were cut back, 8 bases at V and 5 bases at J, with 21 bases in the middle. The germline V gene has CDR1 MNHNS and CDR2 SASEGT. The CDR3 is made up of 15 amino acids.

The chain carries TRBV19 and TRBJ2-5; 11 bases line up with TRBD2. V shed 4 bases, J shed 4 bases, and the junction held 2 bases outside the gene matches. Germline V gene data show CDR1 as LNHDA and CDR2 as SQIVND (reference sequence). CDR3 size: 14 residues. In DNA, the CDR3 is TGTGCCAGTAGTAGACTAGCGGGGCGAGAGACCCAGTACTTC. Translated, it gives CASSRLAGRETQYF.

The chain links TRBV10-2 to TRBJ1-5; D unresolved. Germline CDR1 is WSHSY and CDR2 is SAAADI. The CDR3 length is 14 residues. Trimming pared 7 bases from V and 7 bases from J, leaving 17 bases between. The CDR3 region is CASKESVGIQPQHF. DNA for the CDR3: TGCGCCAGCAAGGAGTCGGTGGGGATCCAGCCCCAGCATTTT.

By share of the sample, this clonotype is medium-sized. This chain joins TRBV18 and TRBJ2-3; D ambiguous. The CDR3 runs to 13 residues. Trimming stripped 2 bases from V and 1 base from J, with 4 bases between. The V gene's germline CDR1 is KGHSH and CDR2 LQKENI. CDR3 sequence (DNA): TGTGCCAGCTCACCAGGCCGCACAGATACGCAGTATTTT. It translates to CASSPGRTDTQYF.

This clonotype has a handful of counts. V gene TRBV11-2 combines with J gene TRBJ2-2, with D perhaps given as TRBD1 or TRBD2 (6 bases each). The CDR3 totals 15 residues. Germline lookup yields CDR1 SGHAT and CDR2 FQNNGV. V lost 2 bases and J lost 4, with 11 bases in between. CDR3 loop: CASSLYGGSTGELFF. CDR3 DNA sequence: TGTGCCAGCAGCTTATACGGGGGCTCCACCGGGGAGCTGTTTTTT. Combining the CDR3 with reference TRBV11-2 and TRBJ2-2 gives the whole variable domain EAGVAQSPRYKIIEKRQSVAFWCNPISGHATLYWYQQILGQGPKLLIQFQNNGVVDDSQLPKDRFSAERLKGVDSTLKIQPAKLEDSAVYLCASSLYGGSTGELFFGEGSRLTVL.

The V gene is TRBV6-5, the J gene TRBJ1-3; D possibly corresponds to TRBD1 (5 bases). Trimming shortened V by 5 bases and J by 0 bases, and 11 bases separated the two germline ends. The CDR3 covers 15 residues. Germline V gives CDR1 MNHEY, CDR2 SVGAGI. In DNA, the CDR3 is TGTGCCAGCAGTCCCTGGGGCGTCTCTGGAAACACCATATATTTT. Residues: CASSPWGVSGNTIYF.

CDR3 sequence reads: CSVDGQGDEQFF. The CDR3 DNA sequence: TGCAGCGTTGACGGACAGGGCGATGAGCAGTTCTTC. The J gene is TRBJ2-1, the V gene TRBV29-1; 8 bases are shared with TRBD1. Germline V gene data show CDR1 as SQVTM and CDR2 as ANQGSEA. The length of the CDR3 is 12 residues. V lost 3 bases to trimming and J lost 8 bases; unmatched junction nucleotides: 3.

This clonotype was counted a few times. The CDR3 here is CAISESRGLGDTQYF. Here the CDR3 DNA reads TGTGCCATCAGTGAGTCAAGGGGCCTAGGAGATACGCAGTATTTT. The chain combines TRBV10-3 with TRBJ2-3, with D possibly matching TRBD1 (5 bases). Per germline, CDR1 ENHRY and CDR2 SYGVKD. The CDR3 is 15 amino acids. Trimming shortened V by 0 bases and J by 5 bases, and 12 bases separated the two germline ends.

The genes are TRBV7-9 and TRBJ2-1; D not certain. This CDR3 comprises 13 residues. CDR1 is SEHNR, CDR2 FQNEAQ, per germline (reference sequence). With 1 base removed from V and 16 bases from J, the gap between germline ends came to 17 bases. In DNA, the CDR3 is TGTGCCAGCAGCTTAGTGGAGAGGCTAGATGGTTTCTTC. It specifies CASSLVERLDGFF.

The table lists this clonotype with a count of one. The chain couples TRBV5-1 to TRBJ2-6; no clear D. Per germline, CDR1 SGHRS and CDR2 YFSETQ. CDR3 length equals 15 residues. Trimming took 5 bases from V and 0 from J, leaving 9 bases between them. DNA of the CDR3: TGCGCCAGCAGGTCAGATATCTCTGGGGCCAACGTCCTGACTTTC. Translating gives CASRSDISGANVLTF. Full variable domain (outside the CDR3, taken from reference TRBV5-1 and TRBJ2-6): KAGVTQTPRYLIKTRGQQVTLSCSPISGHRSVSWYQQTPGQGLQFLFEYFSETQRNKGNFPGRFSGRQFSNSRSEMNVSTLELGDSALYLCASRSDISGANVLTFGAGSRLTVL.

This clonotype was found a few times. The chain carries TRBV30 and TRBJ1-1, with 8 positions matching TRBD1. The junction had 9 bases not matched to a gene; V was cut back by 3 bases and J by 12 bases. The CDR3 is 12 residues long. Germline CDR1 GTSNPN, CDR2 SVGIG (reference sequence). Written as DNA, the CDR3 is TGTGCCTGGAGCCTCGCAGGGGGCGCCACTTTCTTT. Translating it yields CAWSLAGGATFF.

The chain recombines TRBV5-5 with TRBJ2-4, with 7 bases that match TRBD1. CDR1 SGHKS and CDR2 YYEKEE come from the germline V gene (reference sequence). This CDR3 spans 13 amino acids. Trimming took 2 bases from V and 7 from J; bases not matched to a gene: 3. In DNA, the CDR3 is TGTGCCAGCAGCTTAGGGGGCCGGAACATTCAGTACTTC. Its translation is CASSLGGRNIQYF.